This T cell receptor beta chain is from a study of T cells expressing NK-cell markers. Germline V CDR1 and CDR2: SQVTM, ANQGSEA. The CDR3 spans 14 residues. TCR beta cDNA was generated via 5'RACE template switching incorporating UMIs. TCRdb re-called the 5' RACE reads and catalogs CDR3 proteins one per entry, DNA excluded. Its table lists about 450,000 distinct CDR3 sequences. The chain recombines TRBV29-1 with TRBJ2-3; TCRdb gives TRBD2 as the D gene, but with no DNA this cannot be confirmed. The receptor was isolated from a woman aged 18 to 75 in good health. The specimen was blood T cells: a sorted CD56 or NKG2C T cell subset, CD4+ or CD8+ T cells, or bulk PBMC T cells (not recorded which). CDR3 sequence: CSVATSGVSDTQYF.